These 17 T cell receptor beta chains were all obtained from the same sample, sequenced in a study of blood T cell repertoires in COVID-19. TCRdb keeps only in-frame clones here, not all; method: immunoSEQ multiplex PCR. Seen here are fewer than 75,000 clones, nearly 85% observed once, and the top ten hold over 40%. Sequencing was carried out using peripheral blood. The origin of the receptors is a human donor in a cohort sampled during active COVID-19.

The chain carries TRBV4-1 and TRBJ1-1, with D unresolved. This CDR3 is 13 amino acids long. Germline V gene data show CDR1 as MGHRA and CDR2 as YSYEKL. V was pared by 5 bases and J by 5 bases, with 12 bases between. DNA for the CDR3: TGCGCCAGCAGCAAAGGCGGTTTTACTGAAGCTTTCTTT. It yields the protein CASSKGGFTEAFF.

The chain joins TRBV7-3 to TRBJ1-2; D unclear. Germline CDR1 is SGHTA and CDR2 is FQGTGA. The CDR3 extends over 14 amino acids. The V and J ends lost 2 bases and 12 bases respectively, with 19 bases between them. The CDR3 reads CASSLAPTSNSHTF. CDR3 nucleotides: TGTGCCAGCAGCTTAGCCCCGACCTCGAACAGCCACACCTTC.

V gene TRBV19 combines with J gene TRBJ2-7; TRBD1 might be the D (5 bases). V was cut by 1 base and J by 3 bases, with 10 bases left in between. CDR1 is LNHDA, CDR2 SQIVND, per germline (reference sequence). CDR3 size: 14 residues. The CDR3 is CASSIVGARYEQYF. The CDR3 DNA reads as TGTGCCAGTAGTATAGTTGGGGCTCGCTACGAGCAGTACTTC. Filled out from reference TRBV19 and TRBJ2-7, the complete variable domain reads DGGITQSPKYLFRKEGQNVTLSCEQNLNHDAMYWYRQDPGQGLRLIYYSQIVNDFQKGDIAEGYSVSREKKESFPLTVTSAQKNPTAFYLCASSIVGARYEQYFGPGTRLTVT.

The rearrangement uses TRBV4-2 and TRBJ1-1; a possible D gene is TRBD1 (6 bases). CDR1 and CDR2 from the germline V gene are LGHNA and YNFKEQ. V was trimmed by 1 base and J by 3 bases, leaving 18 bases between them. The CDR3 totals 17 residues. The CDR3 nucleotides are TGTGCCAGCAGCCAAGTGGGGACAAGGAGGCGGGACACTGAAGCTTTCTTT. Translated, it gives CASSQVGTRRRDTEAFF.

V and J are TRBV3-1 (or the pseudogene TRBV3-2) and TRBJ2-7; 9 nucleotides match TRBD1. Germline V gene lookup returns CDR1 LGHDT and CDR2 YNNKEL (reference sequence). This CDR3 spans 14 amino acids. The trim removed 4 bases at V and 3 bases at J, leaving 4 bases unmatched. CDR3 in amino acids: CASSPGTGFYEQYF. The CDR3 bases are TGTGCCAGCAGCCCCGGGACAGGGTTCTACGAGCAGTACTTC.

J is TRBJ1-2 and V is TRBV4-3; 7 bases match TRBD1. The length of the CDR3 is 15 residues. Germline assignment: CDR1 LGHNA and CDR2 YSLEER. Trimming took 0 bases from V and 8 from J; bases not matched to a gene: 9. In nucleotides, the CDR3 is TGCGCCAGCAGCCAAGATCTGAGGGGGCAAGGCGGCTACACCTTC. It codes for CASSQDLRGQGGYTF.

The gene calls are TRBV7-9 and TRBJ1-4; TRBD1 agrees at 8 bases. Germline V lookup: CDR1 SEHNR, CDR2 FQNEAQ (reference sequence). J gave up 8 bases and V 3 bases, and 5 bases lay outside the gene matches. CDR3 size: 14 residues. The CDR3: CASSFQGAREKLFF. The DNA of the CDR3 is TGTGCCAGCAGCTTTCAGGGGGCGCGAGAAAAACTGTTTTTT.

In this sample, this clone turned up a few times. The CDR3 sequence: CASSGKWHGDGRGNQPQHF. CDR3 nucleotides: TGTGCCAGCAGTGGAAAATGGCATGGGGACGGGAGAGGCAATCAGCCCCAGCATTTT. The chain couples TRBV6-1 to TRBJ1-5; a weak D match, TRBD1 (5 bases). CDR1 MNHNS and CDR2 SASEGT come from the germline V gene. The CDR3 has 19 amino acids. V gave up 4 bases and J gave up 2 bases, with 24 bases separating them.

This clone was seen only once. J is TRBJ2-5 and V is TRBV5-1; TRBD2 might be the D (5 bases). The V end lost 0 bases, the J end lost 5 bases, and 20 bases lay between the germline ends. This CDR3 comprises 17 residues. Germline CDR1 and CDR2: SGHRS and YFSETQ. The CDR3 loop reads CASSLGRSGAGGETQYF. The CDR3 DNA reads TGCGCCAGCAGCTTGGGGAGGAGCGGAGCCGGTGGGGAGACCCAGTACTTC.

The chain combines TRBV5-6 with TRBJ2-3; maybe TRBD2 (6 bases). The CDR3 totals 15 residues. The germline V gene encodes CDR1 SGHDT and CDR2 YYEEEE. V lost 0 bases and J 0 bases, leaving 8 bases between the germline ends. CDR3 in amino acids: CASSLVGGSTDTQYF. In DNA, the CDR3 is TGTGCCAGCAGCTTGGTGGGGGGAAGCACAGATACGCAGTATTTT.

This clone was recorded once. The J gene is TRBJ1-4, the V gene TRBV30; D is possibly TRBD1 (5 bases). The ends were cut back, 5 bases at V and 2 bases at J, with 9 bases in the middle. The germline gives CDR1 GTSNPN, CDR2 SVGIG (reference sequence). The CDR3 is made up of 13 amino acids. The CDR3 loop reads CAWGGRTNEKLFF. For the CDR3, the DNA is TGTGCCTGGGGGGGGAGGACTAATGAAAAACTGTTTTTT.

The chain couples TRBV19 to TRBJ1-5, with 8 bases identical to TRBD1. The germline CDR1 and CDR2 sequences are LNHDA and SQIVND (reference sequence). The CDR3 length is 16 residues. With V trimmed by 4 bases and J by 1 base, 6 bases remained unmatched. As DNA, the CDR3 is TGTGCCAGTAGTACGCAGGGGGCTCTAAGCAATCAGCCCCAGCATTTT. Translation: CASSTQGALSNQPQHF.

V usage is TRBV7-2 and J usage is TRBJ1-6; the match to TRBD1 covers 8 bases. V shed 5 bases, J shed 10 bases, and the junction held 13 bases outside the gene matches. Germline-derived CDR1 and CDR2 are SGHTA and FQGNSA. The CDR3 spans 16 residues. The CDR3 DNA is TGTGCCAGCAGCCTTAGACAACAGGGGGGCGGGTCACCCCTCCACTTT. Residues: CASSLRQQGGGSPLHF. The full variable domain, its missing parts supplied by reference TRBV7-2 and TRBJ1-6, is GAGVSQSPSNKVTEKGKDVELRCDPISGHTALYWYRQSLGQGLEFLIYFQGNSAPDKSGLPSDRFSAERTGGSVSTLTIQRTQQEDSAVYLCASSLRQQGGGSPLHFGNGTRLTVT.

The V and J genes are TRBV18 and TRBJ1-6; D uncertain. Germline lookup yields CDR1 KGHSH and CDR2 LQKENI. Between the trimmed V and J ends, which lost 5 bases and 4 bases, there was a span of 9 bases. This CDR3 region has 14 residues. For the CDR3, the DNA is TGTGCCAGCTCATTCGACAATTATAATTCACCCCTCCACTTT. Encoded protein: CASSFDNYNSPLHF.

As for this clone: At one boundary the junction diverges from the germline segment, which might be a read error. The CDR3 spells CASSPGTSDLF. In DNA form, the CDR3 reads TGTGCCAGCAGCCCGGGAACTAGCGATCTCTTC. The genes are TRBV2 and TRBJ2-1, with 7 nucleotides matching TRBD2. CDR1 and CDR2 from the germline V gene are SNHLY and FYNNEI. CDR3 length: 11 residues.

This chain connects TRBV15 to TRBJ1-4; a weak D match, TRBD1 (6 bases). This CDR3 region has 17 residues. The V end lost 0 bases, the J end lost 8 bases, and 19 bases lay between the germline ends. The germline V gene encodes CDR1 LNHNV and CDR2 YYDKDF (reference sequence). Written as DNA, the CDR3 is TGTGCCACCAGCAGAGAGCCGGACAGATTACGAGGGGAAAAACTGTTTTTT. Amino acids: CATSREPDRLRGEKLFF. Together with reference TRBV15 and TRBJ1-4, the CDR3 gives the full variable domain: DAMVIQNPRYQVTQFGKPVTLSCSQTLNHNVMYWYQQKSSQAPKLLFHYYDKDFNNEADTPDNFQSRRPNTSFCFLDIRSPGLGDTAMYLCATSREPDRLRGEKLFFGSGTQLSVL.

V and J are TRBV9 and TRBJ1-1; no clear D. Germline-derived CDR1 and CDR2 are SGDLS and YYNGEE. This CDR3 has 16 residues. The ends were cut back, 3 bases at V and 1 base at J, with 16 bases in the middle. CDR3 region: CASSALPRGTNTEAFF. The CDR3 DNA sequence: TGTGCCAGCAGCGCCCTCCCCCGGGGAACGAACACTGAAGCTTTCTTT.